The 5 T cell receptor beta chains below come from one sample, sequenced in a study of T cells expressing NK-cell markers. With the 5' RACE reads reprocessed, TCRdb shows one record per CDR3 protein and no DNA. This sample's table has under 500,000 distinct CDR3 sequences. The sequencing input was blood T cells: a sorted CD56 or NKG2C T cell subset, CD4+ or CD8+ T cells, or bulk PBMC T cells (not recorded which). The receptors here all came from a woman between 18 and 70 years old in good health.

The chain is built from TRBV5-1 and TRBJ2-1; the TRBD2 assignment by TCRdb is unverifiable without DNA. This CDR3 region has 16 residues. Germline CDR1 and CDR2: SGHRS and YFSETQ. The CDR3: CASSLTGTSGYNEQFF.

V and J are TRBV30 and TRBJ2-2. Germline CDR1 and CDR2: GTSNPN and SVGIG (reference sequence). The CDR3 runs 12 residues. CDR3 region: CAWIANTGELFF. The whole variable domain, remainder taken from reference TRBV30 and TRBJ2-2, is SQTIHQWPATLVQPVGSPLSLECTVEGTSNPNLYWYRQAAGRGLQLLFYSVGIGQISSEVPQNLSASRPQDRQFILSSKKLLLSDSGFYLCAWIANTGELFFGEGSRLTVL.

The chain uses TRBV28 and TRBJ2-3; TCRdb calls TRBD1, which cannot be checked without DNA. The CDR3 runs 18 residues. The germline gives CDR1 MDHEN, CDR2 SYDVKM. The CDR3 loop is CASSPTPGTESGTDTQYF.

The genes are TRBV5-1 and TRBJ1-5; TCRdb's D call, TRBD1, is unchecked because there is no DNA. The V gene's germline CDR1 is SGHRS and CDR2 YFSETQ. The CDR3 runs to 14 residues. CDR3 protein: CASRPDSGHQPQHF.

The chain uses TRBV27 and TRBJ1-4. CDR1 and CDR2 from the germline V gene are MNHEY and SMNVEV (reference sequence). This CDR3 has 14 residues. The CDR3 is CASSLSVLNEKLFF.